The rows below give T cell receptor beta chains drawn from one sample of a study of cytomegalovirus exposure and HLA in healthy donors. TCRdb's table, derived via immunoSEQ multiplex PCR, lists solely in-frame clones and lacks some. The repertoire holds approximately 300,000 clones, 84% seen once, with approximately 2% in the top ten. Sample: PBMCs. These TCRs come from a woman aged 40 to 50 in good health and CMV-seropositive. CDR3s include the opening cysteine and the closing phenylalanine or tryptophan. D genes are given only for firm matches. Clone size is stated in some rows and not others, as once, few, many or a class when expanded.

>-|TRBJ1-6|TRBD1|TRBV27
TGTGCCAGCAGTTTATCGTTTCCAGGGGGCAACAATTCACCCCTCCACTTT
CASSLSFPGGNNSPLHF
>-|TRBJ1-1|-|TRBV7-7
TGTGCTAGCAGCTTACTAGTCCTTAAGGCTTTCTTT
CASSLLVLKAFF
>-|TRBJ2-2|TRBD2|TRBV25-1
TGTGCCAGCAGTGAATACATCGGACTAGCGGGAGAAGCCGGGGAGCTGTTTTTT
CASSEYIGLAGEAGELFF
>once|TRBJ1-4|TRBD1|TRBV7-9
TGTGCCAGCAGCTTAGCGGGACAGGGTGCAACTAATGAAAAACTGTTTTTT
CASSLAGQGATNEKLFF
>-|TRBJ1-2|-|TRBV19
TGTGCCAGTAGTATAGGAGGTGGCTACACCTTC
CASSIGGGYTF
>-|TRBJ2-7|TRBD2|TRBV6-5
TGTGCCAGCAGTTACTTCCTAGCGGGAGGGCCGAGTGAGCAGTACTTC
CASSYFLAGGPSEQYF
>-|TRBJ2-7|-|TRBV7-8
TGTGCCAGCAGCTTAAATTCTGGAGGGCCGGGGGAGCAGTACTTC
CASSLNSGGPGEQYF
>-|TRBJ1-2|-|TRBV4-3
TGCGCCAGCAGCAAAAGCGGGACTAACTATGGCTACACCTTC
CASSKSGTNYGYTF
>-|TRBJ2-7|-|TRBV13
TGTGCCAGCAGCCGCGGAAGGAGCGAGCAGTACTTC
CASSRGRSEQYF
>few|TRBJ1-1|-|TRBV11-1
TGTGCCAGCAGCCCAGAGGAGGTTACCACTGAAGCTTTCTTT
CASSPEEVTTEAFF
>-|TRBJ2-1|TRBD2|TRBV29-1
TGCAGCGTTCCAGCGGGAGGGTCGGGGGCGTACAATGAGCAGTTCTTC
CSVPAGGSGAYNEQFF
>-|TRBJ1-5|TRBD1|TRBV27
TGTGCCAGCAGTTTTACTACAGGGGACAATCAGCCCCAGCATTTT
CASSFTTGDNQPQHF
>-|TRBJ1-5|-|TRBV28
TGTGCCAGCAGTTTATGGGTTGGCAGGGACTCAGGTCAGCCCCAGCATTTT
CASSLWVGRDSGQPQHF
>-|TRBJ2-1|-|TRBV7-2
TGTGCCAGCAGCTTTAGCGACTACTACAATGAGCAGTTCTTC
CASSFSDYYNEQFF
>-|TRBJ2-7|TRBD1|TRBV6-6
TGTGCCAGCAGCCCTCGGACAGGGGTCCCCAACGAGCAGTACTTC
CASSPRTGVPNEQYF
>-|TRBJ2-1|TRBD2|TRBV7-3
TGTGCCAGCAGCTTGACCGGGACTAGCGGGAGTGTCGATGAGCAGTTCTTC
CASSLTGTSGSVDEQFF
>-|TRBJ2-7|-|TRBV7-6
TGTGCCAGCAGCCCAACCGCCTACTCCTACGAGCAGTACTTC
CASSPTAYSYEQYF
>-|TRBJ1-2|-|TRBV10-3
TGTGCCATCAGTGAGGGTAGGGGGTACGTTGGCTACACCTTC
CAISEGRGYVGYTF
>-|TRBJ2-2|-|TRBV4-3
TGCGCCAGCAGACAAGGGGAGTTCACCGGGGAGCTGTTTTTT
CASRQGEFTGELFF
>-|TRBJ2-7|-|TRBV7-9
TGTGCCAGCAGCTTAGCAGGAGCCTACGAGCAGTACTTC
CASSLAGAYEQYF
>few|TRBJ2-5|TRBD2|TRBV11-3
TGTGCCAGCAGTCTCCAAGACCGCCGGGGGGAAGAGACCCAGTACTTC
CASSLQDRRGEETQYF
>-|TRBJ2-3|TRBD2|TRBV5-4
TGTGCCAGCAGCCGCGGACTAGCGGGAGCCTCTAGCACAGATACGCAGTATTTT
CASSRGLAGASSTDTQYF
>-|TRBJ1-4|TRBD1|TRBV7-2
TGTGCCAGCAGGCCGACAGGGGAAACTAATGAAAAACTGTTTTTT
CASRPTGETNEKLFF
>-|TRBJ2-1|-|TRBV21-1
TGTGCCAGCAGCAGACATATTTCCTACAATGAGCAGTTCTTC
CASSRHISYNEQFF
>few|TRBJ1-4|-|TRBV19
TGTGCCAGTAGTATTCCGGGGATGGTTGAAAAACTGTTTTTT
CASSIPGMVEKLFF
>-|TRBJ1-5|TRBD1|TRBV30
TGTGCCTGGAGGGGACAGGGTCATCAGCCCCAGCATTTT
CAWRGQGHQPQHF
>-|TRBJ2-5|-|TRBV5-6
TGTGCCAGCAGCTTGTCGAGGGAGTTAGAGACCCAGTACTTC
CASSLSRELETQYF
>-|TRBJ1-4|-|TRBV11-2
TGTGCCAGCAGCTTAGATTACTTTACAACTAATGAAAAACTGTTTTTT
CASSLDYFTTNEKLFF
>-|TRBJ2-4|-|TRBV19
TGTGCCAGACCACATAAGTACTTC
CARPHKYF
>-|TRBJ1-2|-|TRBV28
TGTGCCAGCGACCCGACAGGATTCTATGGCTACACCTTC
CASDPTGFYGYTF
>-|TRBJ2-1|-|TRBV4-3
TGCGCCAGCACCCGGGGTGGCGGGGCGGATTCCGGTGAGCAGTTCTTC
CASTRGGGADSGEQFF
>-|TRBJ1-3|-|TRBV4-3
TGCGCCAGCAGCCAAGCCTTGATGGGCCGTATCTCTGGAAACACCATATATTTT
CASSQALMGRISGNTIYF
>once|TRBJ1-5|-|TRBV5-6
TGTGCCAGCAGCTTGTGGAGTGTACAGCCCCAGCATTTT
CASSLWSVQPQHF
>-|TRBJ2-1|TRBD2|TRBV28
TGTGCCAGCAGTTTTGTACTCGGGACTAGCTCCTACAATGAGCAGTTCTTC
CASSFVLGTSSYNEQFF
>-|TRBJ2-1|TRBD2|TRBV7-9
TGTGCCAGCACGTTGACTAGCGGGTACAATGAGCAGTTCTTC
CASTLTSGYNEQFF
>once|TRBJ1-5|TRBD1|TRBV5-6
TGTGCCAGCAGCTTGTCGGACAGGGACAATCAGCCCCAGCATTTT
CASSLSDRDNQPQHF